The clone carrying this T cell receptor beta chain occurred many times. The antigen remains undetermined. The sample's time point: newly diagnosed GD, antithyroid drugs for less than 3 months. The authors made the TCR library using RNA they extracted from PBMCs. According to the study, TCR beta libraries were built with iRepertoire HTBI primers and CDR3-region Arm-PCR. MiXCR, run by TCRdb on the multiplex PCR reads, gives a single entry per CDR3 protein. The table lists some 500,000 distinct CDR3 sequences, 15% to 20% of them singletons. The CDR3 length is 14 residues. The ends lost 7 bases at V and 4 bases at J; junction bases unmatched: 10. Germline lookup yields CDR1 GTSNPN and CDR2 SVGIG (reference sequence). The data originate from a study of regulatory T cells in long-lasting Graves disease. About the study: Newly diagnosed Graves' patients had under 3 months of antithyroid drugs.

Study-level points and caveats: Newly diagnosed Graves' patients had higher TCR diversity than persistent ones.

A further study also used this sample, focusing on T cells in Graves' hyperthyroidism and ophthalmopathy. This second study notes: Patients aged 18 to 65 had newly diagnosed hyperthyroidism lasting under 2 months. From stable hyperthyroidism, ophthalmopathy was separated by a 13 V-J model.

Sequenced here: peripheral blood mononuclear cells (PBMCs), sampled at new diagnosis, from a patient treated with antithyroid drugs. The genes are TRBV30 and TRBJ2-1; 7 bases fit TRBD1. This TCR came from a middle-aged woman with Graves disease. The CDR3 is CAYIQGSRYNEQFF. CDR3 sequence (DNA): TGTGCCTATATACAGGGGTCCAGATACAATGAGCAGTTCTTC.